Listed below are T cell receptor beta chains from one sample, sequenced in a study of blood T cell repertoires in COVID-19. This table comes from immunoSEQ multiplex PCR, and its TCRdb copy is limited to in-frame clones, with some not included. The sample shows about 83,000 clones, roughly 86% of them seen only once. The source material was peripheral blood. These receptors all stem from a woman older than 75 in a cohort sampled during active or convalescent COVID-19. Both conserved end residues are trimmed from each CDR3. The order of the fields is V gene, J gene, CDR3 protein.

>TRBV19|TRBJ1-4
ASSSGQPFGEKLF
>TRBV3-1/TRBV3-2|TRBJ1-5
ASSQGRFDSNQPQH
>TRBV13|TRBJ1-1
ASRQVGQGLEAF
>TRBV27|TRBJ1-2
ASSLWKGQGERNYGYT
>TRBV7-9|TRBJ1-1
ASSLSAGSTEAF
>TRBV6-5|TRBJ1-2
ASSGQGSSYGYT
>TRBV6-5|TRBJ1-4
ASRRAGNEKLF
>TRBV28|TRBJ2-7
ASSSLGTGISYEQY
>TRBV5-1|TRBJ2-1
ASSLAGSSYNEQF
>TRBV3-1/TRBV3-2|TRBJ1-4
ASSEDRGYEKLF
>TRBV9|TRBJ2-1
ASSPRLALSSYNEQF
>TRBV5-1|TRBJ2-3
ASSLGQITDTQY
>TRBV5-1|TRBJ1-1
ASSLQENTEAF
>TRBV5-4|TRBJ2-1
ASSSGLAGNEQF
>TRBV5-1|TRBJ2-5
ASSPPGQETQY
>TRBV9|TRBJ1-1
ASSVGTDTEAF
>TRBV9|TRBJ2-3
ASSVGDGGSTDTQY
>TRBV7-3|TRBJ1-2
ASSLSRGNYGYT
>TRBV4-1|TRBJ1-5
ASSQGHRVQPQH
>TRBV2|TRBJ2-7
ASSEVDLN
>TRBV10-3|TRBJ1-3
AISGTVSGNTIY
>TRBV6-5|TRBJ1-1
ASTGGAGEAF
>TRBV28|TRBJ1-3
ASSLTDHSGNTIY
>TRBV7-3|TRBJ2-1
ASSSRTGSHEQF
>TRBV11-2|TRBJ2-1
ASSLVAGGPYNEQF
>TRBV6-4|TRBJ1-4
ASSDSRGTNEKLF
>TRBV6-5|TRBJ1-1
ASSRGIYSEAF
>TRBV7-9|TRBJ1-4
ASSSVRATNEKLF
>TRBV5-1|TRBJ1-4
ASSDGDNEKLF
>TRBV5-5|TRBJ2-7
ASSLAPEIPNYEQY
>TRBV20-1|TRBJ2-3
SASGFMTSTDTQY
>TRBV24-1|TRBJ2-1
ATSDSVLVEQF
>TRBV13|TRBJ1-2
ASSIRDRGAMNYGYT
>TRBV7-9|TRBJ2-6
ASSLEGRPGANVLT
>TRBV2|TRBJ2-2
ASSPQGNTGELF
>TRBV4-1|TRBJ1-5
ASSQADRENQPQH
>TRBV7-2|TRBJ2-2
ASSLDPQGAVTGELF
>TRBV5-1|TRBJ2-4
ASSPTSGRERAKNIQY
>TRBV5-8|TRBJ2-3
ASSPGTRRATDTQY
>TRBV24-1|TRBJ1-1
ATSASPRTGANTEAF
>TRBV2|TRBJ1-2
ADREYGYT
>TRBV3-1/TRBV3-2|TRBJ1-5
ASSQAGTGGNQPQH
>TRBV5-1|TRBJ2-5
ASSWGLEGETQY
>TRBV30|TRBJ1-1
ALVARNRVAEAF
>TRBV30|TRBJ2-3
AWGRRGDTQY
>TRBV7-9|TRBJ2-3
ASSHRTGSSTDTQY
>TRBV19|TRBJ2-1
ASSGKYNEQF
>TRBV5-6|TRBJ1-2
ASRSGQGSGYT
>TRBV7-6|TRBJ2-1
ASSFGLAGSYNEQF
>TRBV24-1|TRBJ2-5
ATSDTSRPMSGETQY
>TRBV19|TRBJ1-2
ASSVQLYGYT
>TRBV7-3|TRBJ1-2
ASSPRDRPYGYT
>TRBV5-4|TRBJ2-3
ASSSMAEGGGDTQY
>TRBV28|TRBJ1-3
ASSPTTGISGNTIY